What follows is one T cell receptor beta chain and its context. Its target is not known. The CDR3 runs 15 residues. Trimming removed 5 bases from V and 0 bases from J, with 12 bases in between. CDR1 MDHEN and CDR2 SYDVKM come from the germline V gene. Assay: immunoSEQ multiplex PCR; the TCRdb copy retains only in-frame clones and omits some. The table shows 2.3 million or so clones, with more than 85% occurring only once. This sample was taken from a study of shared clonotypes between healthy human individuals. Study results and caveats: Sharing across four donors was highest in naive CD4 (around 5%) and lowest in memory CD8 (approximately 0.4%). Relative to clonotypes present in all four donors, those not shared had lower generation probabilities.

V gene TRBV28 combines with J gene TRBJ2-3; D unclear. This TCR came from a man between 18 and 29 years old in good health. Some clones in this sample may be carry-over from other donors' samples. Sequenced material: naive CD4+ T cells from PBMCs. Described subset: CD45RA+ positively selected. The CDR3 loop reads CASSLISTSTDTQYF. CDR3 bases: TGTGCCAGCAGTCTAATTTCCACTAGCACAGATACGCAGTATTTT.